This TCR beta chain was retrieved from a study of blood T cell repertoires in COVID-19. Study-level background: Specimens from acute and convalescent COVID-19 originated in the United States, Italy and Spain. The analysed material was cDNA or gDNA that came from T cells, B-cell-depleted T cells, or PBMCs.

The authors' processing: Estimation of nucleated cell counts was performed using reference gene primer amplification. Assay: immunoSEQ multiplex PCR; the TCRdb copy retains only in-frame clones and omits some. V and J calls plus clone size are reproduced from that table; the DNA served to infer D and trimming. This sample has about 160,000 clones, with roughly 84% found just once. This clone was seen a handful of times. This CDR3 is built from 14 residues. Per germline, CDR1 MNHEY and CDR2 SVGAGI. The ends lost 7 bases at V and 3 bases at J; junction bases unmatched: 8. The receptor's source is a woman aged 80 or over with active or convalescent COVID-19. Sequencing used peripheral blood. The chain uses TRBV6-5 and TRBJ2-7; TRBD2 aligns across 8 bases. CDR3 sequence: CASTNAGGIYEQYF. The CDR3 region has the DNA TGTGCCAGCACCAACGCGGGGGGCATCTACGAGCAGTACTTC.